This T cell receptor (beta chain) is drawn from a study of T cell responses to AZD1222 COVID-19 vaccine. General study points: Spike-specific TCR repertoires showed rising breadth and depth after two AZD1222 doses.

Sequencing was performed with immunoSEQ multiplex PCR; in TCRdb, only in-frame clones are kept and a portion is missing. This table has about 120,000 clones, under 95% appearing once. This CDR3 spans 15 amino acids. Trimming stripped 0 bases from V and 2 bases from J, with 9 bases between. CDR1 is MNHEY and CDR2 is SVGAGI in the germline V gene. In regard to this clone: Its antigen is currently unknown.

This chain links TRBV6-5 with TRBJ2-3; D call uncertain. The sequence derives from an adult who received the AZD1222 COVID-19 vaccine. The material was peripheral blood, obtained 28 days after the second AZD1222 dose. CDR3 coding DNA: TGTGCCAGCAGTTACTCGAGTCACGACACAGATACGCAGTATTTT. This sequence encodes CASSYSSHDTDTQYF.